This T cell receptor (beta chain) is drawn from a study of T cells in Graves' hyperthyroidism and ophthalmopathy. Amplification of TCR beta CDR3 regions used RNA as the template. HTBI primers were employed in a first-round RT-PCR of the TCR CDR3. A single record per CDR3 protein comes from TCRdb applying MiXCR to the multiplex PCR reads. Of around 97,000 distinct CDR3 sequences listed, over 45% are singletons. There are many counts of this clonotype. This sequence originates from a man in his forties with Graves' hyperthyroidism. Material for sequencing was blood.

CDR3 nucleotide sequence: TGTGCCAGCAAATTGGGAGGGACTTTAGAGACCCAGTACTTC. Its translation: CASKLGGTLETQYF. The V call is TRBV2, the J call TRBJ2-5; 7 bases map to TRBD2. Germline assignment: CDR1 SNHLY and CDR2 FYNNEI. This CDR3 spans 14 amino acids. V was clipped by 7 bases and J by 4 bases; unmatched bases: 9.